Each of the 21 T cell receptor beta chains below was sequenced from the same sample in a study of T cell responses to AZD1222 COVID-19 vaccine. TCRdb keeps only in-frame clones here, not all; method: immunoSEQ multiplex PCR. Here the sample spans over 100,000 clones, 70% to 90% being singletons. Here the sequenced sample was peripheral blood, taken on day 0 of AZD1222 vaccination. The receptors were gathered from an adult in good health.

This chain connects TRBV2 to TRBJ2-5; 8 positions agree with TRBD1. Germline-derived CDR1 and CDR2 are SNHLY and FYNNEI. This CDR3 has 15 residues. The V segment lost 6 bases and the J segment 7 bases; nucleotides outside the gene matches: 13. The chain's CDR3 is CASSPLSRGPRTQYF. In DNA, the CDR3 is TGTGCCAGCAGCCCCCTCAGCAGGGGGCCCAGGACCCAGTACTTC.

In nucleotides, the CDR3 is TGTGCCAGCAGCTTCGGGACACGAAATGAAAAACTGTTTTTT. Its translation: CASSFGTRNEKLFF. The chain uses TRBV5-5 and TRBJ1-4; D is perhaps TRBD1 (6 bases). The CDR3 sequence is 14 residues long. With 2 bases removed from V and 5 bases from J, the gap between germline ends came to 10 bases. CDR1 and CDR2 (germline): SGHKS, YYEKEE (reference sequence).

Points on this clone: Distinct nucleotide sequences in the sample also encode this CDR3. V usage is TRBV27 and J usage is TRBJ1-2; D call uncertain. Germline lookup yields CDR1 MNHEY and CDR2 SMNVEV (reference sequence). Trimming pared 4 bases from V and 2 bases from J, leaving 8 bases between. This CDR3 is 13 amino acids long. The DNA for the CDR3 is TGTGCCAGCAGTTCCCGGGCGAACTATGGCTACACCTTC. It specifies CASSSRANYGYTF.

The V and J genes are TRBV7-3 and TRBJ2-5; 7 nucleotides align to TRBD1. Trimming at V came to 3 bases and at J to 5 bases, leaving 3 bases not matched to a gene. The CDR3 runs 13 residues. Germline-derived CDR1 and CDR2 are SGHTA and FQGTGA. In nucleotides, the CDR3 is TGTGCCAGCAGCTTCGACAGGGTGGAGACCCAGTACTTC. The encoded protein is CASSFDRVETQYF.

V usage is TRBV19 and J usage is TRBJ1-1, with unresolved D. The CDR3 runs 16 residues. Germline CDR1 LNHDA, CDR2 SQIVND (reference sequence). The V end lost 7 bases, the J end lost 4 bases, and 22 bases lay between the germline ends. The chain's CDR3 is CASKRPTQTLSTEAFF. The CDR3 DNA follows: TGTGCCAGTAAAAGGCCAACGCAAACCCTTTCCACTGAAGCTTTCTTT.

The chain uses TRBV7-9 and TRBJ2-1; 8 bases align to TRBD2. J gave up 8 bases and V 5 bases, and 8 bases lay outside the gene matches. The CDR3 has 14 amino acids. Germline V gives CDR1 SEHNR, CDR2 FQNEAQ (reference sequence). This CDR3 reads CASSPGTSIDEQFF. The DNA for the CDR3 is TGTGCCAGCAGCCCCGGGACTAGTATCGATGAGCAGTTCTTC.

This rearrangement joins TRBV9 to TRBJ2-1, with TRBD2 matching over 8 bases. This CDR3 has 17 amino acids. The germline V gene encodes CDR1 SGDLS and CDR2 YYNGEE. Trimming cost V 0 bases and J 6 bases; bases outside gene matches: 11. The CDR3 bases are TGTGCCAGCAGCGTAGACTTGCGGCGGGGGGACCCCAATGAGCAGTTCTTC. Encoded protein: CASSVDLRRGDPNEQFF. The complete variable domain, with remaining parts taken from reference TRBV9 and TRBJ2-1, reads DSGVTQTPKHLITATGQRVTLRCSPRSGDLSVYWYQQSLDQGLQFLIQYYNGEERAKGNILERFSAQQFPDLHSELNLSSLELGDSALYFCASSVDLRRGDPNEQFFGPGTRLTVL.

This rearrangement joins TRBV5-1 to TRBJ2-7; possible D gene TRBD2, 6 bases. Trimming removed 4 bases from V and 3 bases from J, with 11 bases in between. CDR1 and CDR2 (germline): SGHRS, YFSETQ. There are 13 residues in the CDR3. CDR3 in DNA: TGCGCCAGCAGCCTCACTAGCAGCTACGAGCAGTACTTC. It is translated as CASSLTSSYEQYF. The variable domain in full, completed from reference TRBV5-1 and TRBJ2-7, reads KAGVTQTPRYLIKTRGQQVTLSCSPISGHRSVSWYQQTPGQGLQFLFEYFSETQRNKGNFPGRFSGRQFSNSRSEMNVSTLELGDSALYLCASSLTSSYEQYFGPGTRLTVT.

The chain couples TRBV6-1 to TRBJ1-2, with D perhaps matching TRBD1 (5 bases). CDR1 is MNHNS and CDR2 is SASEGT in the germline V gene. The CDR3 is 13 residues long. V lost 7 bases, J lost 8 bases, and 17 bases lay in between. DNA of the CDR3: TGTGCCAGCACCATTGACAGTATTGGCGGCTACACCTTC. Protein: CASTIDSIGGYTF.

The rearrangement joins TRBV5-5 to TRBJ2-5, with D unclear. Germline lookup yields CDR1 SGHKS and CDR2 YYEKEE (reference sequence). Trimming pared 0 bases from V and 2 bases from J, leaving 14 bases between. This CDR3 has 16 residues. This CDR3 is CASSLVLGGVQETQYF. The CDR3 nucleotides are TGTGCCAGCAGCTTGGTTTTGGGTGGGGTACAAGAGACCCAGTACTTC. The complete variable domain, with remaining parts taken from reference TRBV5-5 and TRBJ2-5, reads DAGVTQSPTHLIKTRGQQVTLRCSPISGHKSVSWYQQVLGQGPQFIFQYYEKEERGRGNFPDRFSARQFPNYSSELNVNALLLGDSALYLCASSLVLGGVQETQYFGPGTRLLVL.

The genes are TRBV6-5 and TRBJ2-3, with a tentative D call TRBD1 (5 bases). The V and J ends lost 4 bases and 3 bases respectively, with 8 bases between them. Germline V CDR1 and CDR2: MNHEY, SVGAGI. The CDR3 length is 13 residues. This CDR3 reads CASSSPGTDTQYF. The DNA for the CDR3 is TGTGCCAGCAGTTCCCCAGGGACAGATACGCAGTATTTT.

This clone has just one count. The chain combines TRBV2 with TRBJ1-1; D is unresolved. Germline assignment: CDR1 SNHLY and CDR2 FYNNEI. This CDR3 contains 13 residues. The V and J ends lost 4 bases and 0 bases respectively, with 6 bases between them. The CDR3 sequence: CASSGAMNTEAFF. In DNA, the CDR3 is TGTGCCAGCAGTGGAGCGATGAACACTGAAGCTTTCTTT.

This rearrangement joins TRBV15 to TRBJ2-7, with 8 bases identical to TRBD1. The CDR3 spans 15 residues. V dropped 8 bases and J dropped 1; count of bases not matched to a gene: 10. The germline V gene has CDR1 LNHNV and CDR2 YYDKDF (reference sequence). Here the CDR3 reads CATLGPGGTSYEQYF. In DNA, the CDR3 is TGTGCCACCCTGGGCCCAGGGGGCACTTCCTACGAGCAGTACTTC.

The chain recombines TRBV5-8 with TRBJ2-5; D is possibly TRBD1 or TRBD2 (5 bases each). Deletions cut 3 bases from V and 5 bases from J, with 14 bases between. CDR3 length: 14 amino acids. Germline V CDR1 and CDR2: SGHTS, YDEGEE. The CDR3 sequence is CASSSGAVGETQYF. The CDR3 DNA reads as TGTGCCAGCAGCTCCGGGGCGGTTGGGGAGACCCAGTACTTC.

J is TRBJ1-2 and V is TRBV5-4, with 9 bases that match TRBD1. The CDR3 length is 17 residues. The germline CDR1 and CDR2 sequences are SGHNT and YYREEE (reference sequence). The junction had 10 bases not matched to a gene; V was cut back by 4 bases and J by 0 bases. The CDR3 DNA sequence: TGTGCCAGCAGCCCCGGGACAGGGTGGGCAGCTAACTATGGCTACACCTTC. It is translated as CASSPGTGWAANYGYTF.

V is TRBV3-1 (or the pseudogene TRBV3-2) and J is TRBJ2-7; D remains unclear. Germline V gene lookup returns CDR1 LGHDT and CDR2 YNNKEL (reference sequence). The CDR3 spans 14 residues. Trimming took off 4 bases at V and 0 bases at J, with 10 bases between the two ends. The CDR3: CASSPQVASYEQYF. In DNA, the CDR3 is TGTGCCAGCAGCCCCCAAGTAGCCTCCTACGAGCAGTACTTC.

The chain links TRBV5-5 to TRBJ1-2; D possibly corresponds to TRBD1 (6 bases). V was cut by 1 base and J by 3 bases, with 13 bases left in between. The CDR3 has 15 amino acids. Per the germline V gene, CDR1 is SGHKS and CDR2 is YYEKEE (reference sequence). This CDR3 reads CASSLYPRGDYGYTF. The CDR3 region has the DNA TGTGCCAGCAGCTTGTACCCCAGGGGCGACTATGGCTACACCTTC.

The CDR3 reads CASSPWGARDYGYTF. The CDR3 DNA reads as TGTGCCAGCAGCCCTTGGGGGGCGCGTGACTATGGCTACACCTTC. This chain links TRBV7-9 with TRBJ1-2; D possibly corresponds to TRBD1 (6 bases). With 5 bases removed from V and 3 bases from J, the gap between germline ends came to 16 bases. The CDR3 spans 15 residues. CDR1 and CDR2 from the germline V gene are SEHNR and FQNEAQ (reference sequence).

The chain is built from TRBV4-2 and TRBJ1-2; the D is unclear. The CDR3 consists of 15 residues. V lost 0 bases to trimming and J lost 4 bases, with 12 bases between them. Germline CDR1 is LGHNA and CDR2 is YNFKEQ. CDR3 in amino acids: CASSQDDRNFYGYTF. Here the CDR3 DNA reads TGTGCCAGCAGCCAAGATGATAGGAACTTCTATGGCTACACCTTC.

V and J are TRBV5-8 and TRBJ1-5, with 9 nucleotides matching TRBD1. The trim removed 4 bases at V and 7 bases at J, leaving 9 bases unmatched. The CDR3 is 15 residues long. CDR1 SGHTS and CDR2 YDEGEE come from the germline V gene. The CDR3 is CASSSGTGRAQPQHF. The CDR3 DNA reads TGTGCCAGCAGCAGCGGGACAGGGCGGGCGCAGCCCCAGCATTTT.

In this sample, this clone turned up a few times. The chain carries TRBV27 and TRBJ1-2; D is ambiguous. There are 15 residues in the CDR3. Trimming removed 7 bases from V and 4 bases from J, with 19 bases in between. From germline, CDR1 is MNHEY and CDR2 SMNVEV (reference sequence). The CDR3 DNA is TGTGCCAGCACGATCGAGCCAGGCCGGGGCTATGGCTACACCTTC. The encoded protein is CASTIEPGRGYGYTF.